The present T cell receptor (beta chain) was sequenced within a study of blood T cell repertoires in COVID-19. Study background: Samples of COVID-19 (acute and convalescent) were obtained from the United States, Italy and Spain.

The CDR3 length is 15 residues. Per the original data handling: Scientists estimated how many nucleated cells there were by amplifying reference gene primers. The assay was immunoSEQ multiplex PCR, and TCRdb's table has in-frame clones only and misses some. The DNA was the basis for D and trimming; V, J and clone size are from that table. The sample yields 50,000 to 60,000 clones, 83% seen once. The specimen was peripheral blood. The clonotype comes from a man aged 35-49 years with acute or convalescent COVID-19. The rearrangement uses TRBV1 and TRBJ1-5; the D call of TRBD1 is as the table states it, not checked on the DNA. TRBV1 corresponds to a pseudogene. CDR3 coding DNA: TGCACCAGCAGCCTTCCGGACAGGGGGCTTCAGCCCCAGCATTTT. Translating gives CTSSLPDRGLQPQHF.